This T cell receptor (beta chain) stems from a study of immune cell composition in non-small cell lung cancer (dated by TCRdb to between 2016 and 2019). As for the study more broadly: To assign histologic subtype, which was mostly lung adenocarcinoma or squamous cell carcinoma, H&E was combined with p63, CK5, Napsin A and TTF-1 immunohistochemistry. Four tumour specimens that had TCR-beta data belonged to rare histological subtypes and were left out of the subtype comparisons. Using Adaptive Biotechnologies, the researchers ran TCR-beta sequencing on 34 paired NSCLC tumour and non-adjacent lung specimens, along with 26 tumour-only specimens. In supplementary cohort #1, which comprised around 11 lung adenocarcinoma cases, paired tumour/lung TCR-beta sequencing was performed and TIL populations were generated so that tumour reactivity could be assessed. What the research found in general, with its limitations: Across 9 to 10 adenocarcinoma cases, TIL tumour reactivity correlated strongly with maximal tumour-associated clone frequency but not with overall clonality. Only roughly 9 cases were included in the reactivity cohort, and sequence sharing between tumour-reactive clones and the dominant in vivo tumour-associated clones was not shown. Nearly half of NSCLC cases had tumour-associated clones >0.5%, with roughly 76% of squamous carcinomas showing such clones compared with 30% to 35% of adenocarcinomas. No significant correlation was found between tumour TCR-beta clonality and smoking pack-years.

As regards this clone: This receptor's antigen is unknown. Per-base qualities were not stored, and no clone one base away is much larger.

V is pruned by 0 bases and J by 4 bases, leaving 12 bases of the junction without a gene match. From its cysteine to its phenylalanine, the CDR3 spans 18 amino acids. Only the CDR3 DNA is retained, 54 bases long and in frame from the first base. In the germline V gene, CDR1 corresponds to LGHNA and CDR2 to YSLEER. Normal lung samples came from the same patient and were non-adjacent lung tissue collected as far from the tumour as possible, with a minimum distance of 3 cm. Genomic DNA was isolated with the QIAamp DNA kit from frozen aliquots of single-cell suspensions that had not been sorted. Tissues were received within 2 hours of resection and processed immediately into single-cell suspensions. Tissue was mechanically dissociated and enzymatically digested with DNase I, collagenase I and hyaluronidase for roughly 28 minutes at 37 °C, then filtered and RBC-lysed. A two-step multiplex PCR amplified TCR-beta CDR3 regions from genomic DNA, and the second step of the PCR added Illumina-compatible adaptors. TCR-beta immunosequencing was performed on an Illumina platform as a commercial immunoSEQ service. Turning to the authors' computational methods: Repertoires were summarised by productive clonality and by Top 10 Clones, defined as the percentage of T-cell templates derived from the ten most frequent sequences. Productive clonality ranged from 0 to 1, with 1 indicating a monoclonal population. Tumour-associated clones, identified using log10 scatter plots, were defined as sequences that made up at least 0.1% of tumour T-cell templates and were not found in the matched non-adjacent lung. Analyses were done in GraphPad Prism7 and R, with Student's t-tests for two-group comparisons, ANOVA for stages, and linear regression for relationships. TCRdb re-hosts the immuneACCESS table, in-frame sequences only. Its copies lack some clones; in the studies checked, an unresolved V gene accounts for under half of them, and the cause for the rest is not known. D and trimming come from the DNA, and the V and J calls and clone size come from that table. Present in this sample are several thousand clones, 70% to 75% of which were seen just once. The ten largest clones represent 25% to 30% of the sample.

Here the chain combines TRBV4-3 and TRBJ2-3; 8 middle bases align to TRBD2. Sequencing was done on a sample of non-adjacent lung tissue. This receptor was obtained from a human donor with non-small cell lung cancer. For the CDR3, the sequence is CASSQDATAGGQADTQYF. At the DNA level, the sequence is TGCGCCAGCAGCCAAGACGCAACGGCGGGAGGTCAGGCAGATACGCAGTATTTT.